This TCR beta chain comes out of a study of shared clonotypes between healthy human individuals. Broader study findings: Represented genetic and exposure-history diversity was restricted by having few donors. Relative to memory subsets, naive subsets generally showed larger estimated richness. Relative to their counterparts shared across all four donors, non-shared clonotypes exhibited diminished generation probabilities.

Worth noting for this clone: Its target is unknown.

Germline values: CDR1 SGHTA, CDR2 FQGNSA. The CDR3 is made up of 14 amino acids. Trimming left V 1 base short and J 5 bases short, with 8 bases between. In the source study's methods: For the immunoSEQ data, sequences were junction-only without quality scores, so filtering differed. TCRdb keeps only in-frame clones here, not all; method: immunoSEQ multiplex PCR. From that table come the V and J calls and clone size; the DNA was used to work out D and trimming. This table holds around 700,000 clones, roughly 70% found once. The sequenced sample was memory CD4+ T cells sorted from blood. The subset is: CD45RA-negative fraction. This TCR was recovered from a woman aged 25-40 years in good health. V usage is TRBV7-2 and J usage is TRBJ2-2, with D tentatively TRBD2 (5 bases). The CDR3 region has the DNA TGTGCCAGCAGCTTAGAGGGCGGGACCGGGGAGCTGTTTTTT. This sequence encodes CASSLEGGTGELFF.